This T cell receptor (beta chain) originates from a study of human T cells and chemical hapten exposure. Study context: Patients were given diphenylcyclopropenone on the scalp weekly across the roughly 25-week study.

CDR3 size: 16 residues. Germline V gene lookup returns CDR1 SGDLS and CDR2 YYNGEE. The ends lost 3 bases at V and 7 bases at J; junction bases unmatched: 12. Regarding the study as a whole: Expanded TCR counts at PT1 went up together with patch test score, a positive correlation.

As to time point: pre-sensitization, week 0. The sample's treatment: therapeutic diphenylcyclopropenone sensitization with weekly scalp DPC. Patients had alopecia, were aged 18 to 70, and were not pregnant. This clonotype was seen many times. Its antigen is undetermined. MiXCR, run by TCRdb on the RACE reads, gives a single entry per CDR3 protein. This table holds roughly 380,000 distinct CDR3 sequences, 4.5% to 6% found once. The rearrangement links TRBV9 to TRBJ2-1; 8 positions agree with TRBD2. The source of this sequence is a woman aged 45-59 years with alopecia areata. Some clones in this sample may be carry-over from other donors' samples. This specimen was whole blood, taken in connection with sensitization to the hapten diphenylcyclopropenone (DPC). The CDR3 spells CASSATIAGFRNEQFF. DNA of the CDR3: TGTGCCAGCAGCGCTACAATAGCGGGATTTAGGAATGAGCAGTTCTTC.